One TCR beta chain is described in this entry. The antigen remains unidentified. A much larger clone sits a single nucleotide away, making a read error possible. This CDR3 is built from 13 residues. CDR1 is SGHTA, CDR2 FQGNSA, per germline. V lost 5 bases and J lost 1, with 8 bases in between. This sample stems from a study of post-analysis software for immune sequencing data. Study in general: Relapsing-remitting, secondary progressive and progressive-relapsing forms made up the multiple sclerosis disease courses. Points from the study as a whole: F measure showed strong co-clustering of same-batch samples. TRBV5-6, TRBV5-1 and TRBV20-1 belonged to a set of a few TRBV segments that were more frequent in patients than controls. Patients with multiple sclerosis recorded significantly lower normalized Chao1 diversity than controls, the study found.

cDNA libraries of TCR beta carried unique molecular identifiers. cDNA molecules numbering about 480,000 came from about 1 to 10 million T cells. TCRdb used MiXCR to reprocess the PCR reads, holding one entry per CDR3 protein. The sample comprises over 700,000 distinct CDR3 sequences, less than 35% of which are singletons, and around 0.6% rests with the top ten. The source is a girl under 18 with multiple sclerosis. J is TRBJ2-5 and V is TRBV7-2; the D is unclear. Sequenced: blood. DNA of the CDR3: TGTGCCAGCAGCCCCCCGTTCCAAGAGACCCAGTACTTC. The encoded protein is CASSPPFQETQYF.